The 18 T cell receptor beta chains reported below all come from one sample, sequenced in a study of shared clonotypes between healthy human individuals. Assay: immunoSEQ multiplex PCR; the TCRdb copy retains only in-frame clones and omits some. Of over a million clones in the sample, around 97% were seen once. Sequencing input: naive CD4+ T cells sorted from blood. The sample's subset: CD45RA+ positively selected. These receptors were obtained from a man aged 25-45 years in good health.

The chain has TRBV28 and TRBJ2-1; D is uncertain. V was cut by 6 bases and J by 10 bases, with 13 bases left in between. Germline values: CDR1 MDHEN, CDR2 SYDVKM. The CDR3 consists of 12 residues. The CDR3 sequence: CASRSALREQFF. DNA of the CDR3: TGTGCCAGCAGATCCGCTCTCCGGGAGCAGTTCTTC.

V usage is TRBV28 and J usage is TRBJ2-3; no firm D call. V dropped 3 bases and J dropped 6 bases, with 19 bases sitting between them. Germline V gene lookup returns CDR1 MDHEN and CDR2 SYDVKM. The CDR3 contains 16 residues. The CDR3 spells CASSFSSKYPPDTQYF. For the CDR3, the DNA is TGTGCCAGCAGTTTTTCCAGCAAATATCCCCCGGATACGCAGTATTTT.

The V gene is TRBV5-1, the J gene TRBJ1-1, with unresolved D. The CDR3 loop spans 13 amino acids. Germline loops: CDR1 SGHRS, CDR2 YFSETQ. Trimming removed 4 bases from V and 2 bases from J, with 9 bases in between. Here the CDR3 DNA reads TGCGCCAGCAGCGTAGACGTTAACACTGAAGCTTTCTTT. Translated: CASSVDVNTEAFF.

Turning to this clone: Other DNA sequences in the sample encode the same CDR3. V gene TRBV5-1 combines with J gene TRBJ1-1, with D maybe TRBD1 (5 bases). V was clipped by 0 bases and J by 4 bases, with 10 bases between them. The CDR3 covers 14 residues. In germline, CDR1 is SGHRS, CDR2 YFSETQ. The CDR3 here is CASSLAGAGTEAFF. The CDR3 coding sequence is TGCGCCAGCAGCTTGGCTGGGGCTGGCACTGAAGCTTTCTTT.

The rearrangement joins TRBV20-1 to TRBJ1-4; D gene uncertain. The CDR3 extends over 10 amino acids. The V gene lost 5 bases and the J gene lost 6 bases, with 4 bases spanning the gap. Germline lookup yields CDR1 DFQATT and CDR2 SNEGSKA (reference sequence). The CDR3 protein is CSAADEKLFF. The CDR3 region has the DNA TGCAGTGCTGCGGATGAAAAACTGTTTTTT.

The CDR3 sequence: CASSLFAGSSSYNEQFF. DNA for the CDR3: TGTGCCAGCAGTTTATTTGCGGGGTCAAGCTCCTACAATGAGCAGTTCTTC. V and J are TRBV27 and TRBJ2-1; D might be TRBD2 (6 bases). The germline V gene encodes CDR1 MNHEY and CDR2 SMNVEV (reference sequence). The CDR3 has 17 residues. V dropped 1 base and J dropped 0 bases, with 13 bases sitting between them.

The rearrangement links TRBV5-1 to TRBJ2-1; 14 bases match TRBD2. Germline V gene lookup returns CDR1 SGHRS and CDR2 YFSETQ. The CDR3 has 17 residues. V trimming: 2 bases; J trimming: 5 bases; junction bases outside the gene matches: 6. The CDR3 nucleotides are TGCGCCAGCAGCTTCCGTGGACTAGCGGGAGGTCACAATGAGCAGTTCTTC. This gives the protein CASSFRGLAGGHNEQFF.

The CDR3 loop is CASSNQGASYTF. In nucleotides, the CDR3 is TGTGCCAGCAGCAACCAGGGGGCGAGCTACACCTTC. The V gene is TRBV7-6, the J gene TRBJ1-2; the match to TRBD1 covers 8 bases. The CDR3 runs 12 residues. After removal of 5 bases from V and 9 bases from J, the junction contained 5 bases not matched to a gene. The germline gives CDR1 SGHVS, CDR2 FNYEAQ.

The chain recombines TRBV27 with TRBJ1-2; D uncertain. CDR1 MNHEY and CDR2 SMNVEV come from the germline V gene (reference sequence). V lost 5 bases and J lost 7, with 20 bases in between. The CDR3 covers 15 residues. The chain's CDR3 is CASSPQLIGSGGYTF. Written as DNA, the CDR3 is TGTGCCAGCAGTCCCCAACTTATCGGGTCTGGTGGCTACACCTTC.

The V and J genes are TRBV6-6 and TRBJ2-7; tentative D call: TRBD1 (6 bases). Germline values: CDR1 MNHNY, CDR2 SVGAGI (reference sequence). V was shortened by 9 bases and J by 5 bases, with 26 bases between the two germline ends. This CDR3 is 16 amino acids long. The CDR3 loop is CASVRGLGPLRDEQYF. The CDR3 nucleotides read TGTGCCAGTGTCAGGGGATTAGGTCCCTTGAGGGACGAGCAGTACTTC.

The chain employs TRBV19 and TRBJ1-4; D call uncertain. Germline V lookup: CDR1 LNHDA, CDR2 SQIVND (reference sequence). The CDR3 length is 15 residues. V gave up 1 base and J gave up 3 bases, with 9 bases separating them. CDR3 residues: CASSIGRSPNEKLFF. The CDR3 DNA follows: TGTGCCAGTAGTATAGGGCGGAGCCCTAATGAAAAACTGTTTTTT. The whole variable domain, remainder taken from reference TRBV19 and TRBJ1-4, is DGGITQSPKYLFRKEGQNVTLSCEQNLNHDAMYWYRQDPGQGLRLIYYSQIVNDFQKGDIAEGYSVSREKKESFPLTVTSAQKNPTAFYLCASSIGRSPNEKLFFGSGTQLSVL.

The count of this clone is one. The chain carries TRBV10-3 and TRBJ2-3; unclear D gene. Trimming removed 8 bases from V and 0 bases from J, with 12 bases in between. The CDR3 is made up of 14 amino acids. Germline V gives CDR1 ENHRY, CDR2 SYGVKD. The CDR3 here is CAIRTAPSTDTQYF. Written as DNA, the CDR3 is TGTGCCATCCGTACGGCCCCGAGCACAGATACGCAGTATTTT.

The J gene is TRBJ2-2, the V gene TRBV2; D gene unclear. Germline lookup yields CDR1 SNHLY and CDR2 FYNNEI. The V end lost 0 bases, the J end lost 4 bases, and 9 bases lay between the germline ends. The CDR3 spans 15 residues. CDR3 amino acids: CASSEALVLTGELFF. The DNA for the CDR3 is TGTGCCAGCAGTGAAGCGCTGGTCCTCACCGGGGAGCTGTTTTTT.

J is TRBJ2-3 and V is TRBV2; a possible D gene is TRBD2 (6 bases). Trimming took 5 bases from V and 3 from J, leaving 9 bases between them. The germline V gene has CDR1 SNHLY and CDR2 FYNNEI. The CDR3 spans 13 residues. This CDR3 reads CASSWDSTDTQYF. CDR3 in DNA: TGTGCCAGCAGTTGGGACTCGACAGATACGCAGTATTTT. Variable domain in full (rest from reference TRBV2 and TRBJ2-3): EPEVTQTPSHQVTQMGQEVILRCVPISNHLYFYWYRQILGQKVEFLVSFYNNEISEKSEIFDDQFSVERPDGSNFTLKIRSTKLEDSAMYFCASSWDSTDTQYFGPGTRLTVL.

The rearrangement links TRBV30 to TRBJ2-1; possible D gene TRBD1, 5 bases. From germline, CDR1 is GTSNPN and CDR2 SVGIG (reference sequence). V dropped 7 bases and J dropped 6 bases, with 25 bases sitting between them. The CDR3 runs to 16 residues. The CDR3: CASPPPGYAGRNEQFF. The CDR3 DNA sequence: TGTGCCTCTCCCCCCCCAGGGTACGCTGGTCGCAATGAGCAGTTCTTC.

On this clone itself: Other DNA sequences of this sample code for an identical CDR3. Here the CDR3 DNA reads TGTGCCAGTAGTATAGGAACCGGGAGACCCTACGAGCAGTACTTC. Translation gives CASSIGTGRPYEQYF. J is TRBJ2-7 and V is TRBV19, with D possibly TRBD2 on 6 matching bases. V lost 1 base to trimming and J lost 2 bases, with 12 bases between them. The CDR3 is made up of 15 amino acids. CDR1 LNHDA and CDR2 SQIVND come from the germline V gene (reference sequence).

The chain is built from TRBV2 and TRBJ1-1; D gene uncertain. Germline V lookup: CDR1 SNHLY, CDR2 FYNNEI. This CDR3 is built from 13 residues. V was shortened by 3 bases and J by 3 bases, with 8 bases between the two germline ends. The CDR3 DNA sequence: TGTGCCAGCAGTGACAGTCCGGACACTGAAGCTTTCTTT. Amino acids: CASSDSPDTEAFF. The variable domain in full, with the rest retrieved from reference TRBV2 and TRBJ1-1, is EPEVTQTPSHQVTQMGQEVILRCVPISNHLYFYWYRQILGQKVEFLVSFYNNEISEKSEIFDDQFSVERPDGSNFTLKIRSTKLEDSAMYFCASSDSPDTEAFFGQGTRLTVV.

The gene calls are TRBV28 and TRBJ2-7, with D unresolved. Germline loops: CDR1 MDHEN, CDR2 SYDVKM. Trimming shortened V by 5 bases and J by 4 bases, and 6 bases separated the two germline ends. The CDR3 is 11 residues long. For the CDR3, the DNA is TGTGCCAGCAGTATCCGATACGAGCAGTACTTC. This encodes CASSIRYEQYF. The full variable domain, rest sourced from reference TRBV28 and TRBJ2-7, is DVKVTQSSRYLVKRTGEKVFLECVQDMDHENMFWYRQDPGLGLRLIYFSYDVKMKEKGDIPEGYSVSREKKERFSLILESASTNQTSMYLCASSIRYEQYFGPGTRLTVT.